The 10 T cell receptor beta chains in this list originate from one sample, sequenced in a study of T cells in Graves' hyperthyroidism and ophthalmopathy. Amplification targeted TCR beta CDR3 regions from RNA transcripts. First-round RT-PCR with HTBI primers amplified the TCR CDR3 region. TCRdb passed the multiplex PCR reads through MiXCR, listing each CDR3 protein once. The repertoire holds some 600,000 distinct CDR3 sequences, approximately 13% seen once, with more than 4.5% in the top ten. Sequencing used blood. All receptors come from a woman in her 30s with Graves' hyperthyroidism that later progressed to Graves' ophthalmopathy.

This chain connects TRBV19 to TRBJ2-3, with 11 bases aligning to TRBD2. The germline V gene has CDR1 LNHDA and CDR2 SQIVND (reference sequence). V dropped 4 bases and J dropped 4; count of bases not matched to a gene: 1. The CDR3 consists of 14 residues. In DNA, the CDR3 is TGTGCCAGTAGTACGACTAGCGGGGCAGATACGCAGTATTTT. Its protein product is CASSTTSGADTQYF.

In this sample, this clonotype turned up many times. The chain uses TRBV6-1 and TRBJ1-2; TRBD1 might be the D (6 bases). The CDR3 contains 15 residues. CDR1 is MNHNS and CDR2 is SASEGT in the germline V gene. Trimming took 7 bases from V and 4 from J, leaving 19 bases between them. The CDR3 DNA follows: TGTGCCAGCATCCGCTGGGACATAGGTGGCTATGGCTACACCTTC. This sequence encodes CASIRWDIGGYGYTF.

There are many counts of this clonotype. This chain joins TRBV3-1 and TRBJ2-7; weak D call: TRBD2 (6 bases). CDR1 and CDR2 from the germline V gene are LGHDT and YNNKEL (reference sequence). This CDR3 is 14 amino acids long. V lost 9 bases to trimming and J lost 2 bases, with 17 bases between them. The CDR3 protein is CASTRGRGTYEQYF. DNA for the CDR3: TGTGCCAGTACTAGAGGGCGGGGAACCTACGAGCAGTACTTC.

V gene TRBV28 combines with J gene TRBJ2-5; perhaps TRBD1 as D (6 bases). Germline V gene sequence: CDR1 MDHEN, CDR2 SYDVKM. With 7 bases removed from V and 0 bases from J, the gap between germline ends came to 27 bases. The CDR3 has 19 amino acids. The CDR3 protein is CASTQMVLGAPVDQETQYF. The CDR3 DNA is TGTGCCAGCACCCAAATGGTGCTGGGGGCGCCGGTTGACCAAGAGACCCAGTACTTC. The variable domain in full, with the rest retrieved from reference TRBV28 and TRBJ2-5, is DVKVTQSSRYLVKRTGEKVFLECVQDMDHENMFWYRQDPGLGLRLIYFSYDVKMKEKGDIPEGYSVSREKKERFSLILESASTNQTSMYLCASTQMVLGAPVDQETQYFGPGTRLLVL.

This clonotype was observed many times. CDR3 sequence reads: CSAKASGTNEQFF. CDR3 bases: TGCAGTGCCAAGGCTAGCGGAACTAATGAGCAGTTCTTC. The rearrangement links TRBV20-1 to TRBJ2-1; TRBD2 matches at 7 bases. V lost 6 bases, J lost 7 bases, and 9 bases stayed unmatched. The CDR3 has 13 residues. CDR1 is DFQATT and CDR2 is SNEGSKA in the germline V gene (reference sequence).

This clonotype was recorded many times. The V gene is TRBV29-1, the J gene TRBJ2-7; the match to TRBD2 covers 8 bases. Germline-derived CDR1 and CDR2 are SQVTM and ANQGSEA. Trimming removed 7 bases from V and 4 bases from J; junction bases left unmatched: 9. The CDR3 covers 13 residues. CDR3 bases: TGCAGCGGCGCGGGAGGCCTCGGGTACGAGCAGTACTTC. As protein: CSGAGGLGYEQYF.

At least ten counts were recorded for this clonotype. V and J are TRBV27 and TRBJ2-1, with 8 positions matching TRBD2. This CDR3 contains 12 residues. Germline CDR1 MNHEY, CDR2 SMNVEV (reference sequence). J lost 9 bases, V lost 5 bases, and 3 bases had no gene match. CDR3 in DNA: TGTGCCAGCAGTGGGACTAGTATTGAGCAGTTCTTC. Amino acid sequence: CASSGTSIEQFF.

This clonotype was detected ten times or more. The chain has TRBV6-1 and TRBJ1-3; D unclear. Germline V gene data show CDR1 as MNHNS and CDR2 as SASEGT. The CDR3 is 14 residues long. Trimming left V 5 bases short and J 4 bases short, with 12 bases between. The CDR3 bases are TGTGCCAGCAGTTACGACATGTTGGGAAACACCATATATTTT. Encoded protein: CASSYDMLGNTIYF.

This clonotype was observed many times. The rearrangement joins TRBV7-2 to TRBJ2-1; no reliable D call. Germline loops: CDR1 SGHTA, CDR2 FQGNSA. The CDR3 has 14 amino acids. Trimming removed 7 bases from V and 3 bases from J, with 13 bases in between. CDR3 amino acids: CASTLSTVYNEQFF. The DNA of the CDR3 is TGTGCCAGCACCCTATCTACTGTCTACAATGAGCAGTTCTTC.

This clonotype was counted between two and nine times. The chain recombines TRBV4-1 with TRBJ1-3; D not certain. The CDR3 is made up of 13 amino acids. Trimming stripped 1 base from V and 4 bases from J, with 5 bases between. Germline V lookup: CDR1 MGHRA, CDR2 YSYEKL. The CDR3, as DNA: TGCGCCAGCAGCCAAGGGTACGGAAACACCATATATTTT. Residues: CASSQGYGNTIYF.